This T cell receptor (beta chain) emerged from a study of blood T cell repertoires in COVID-19. As for the study in general: The study drew acute and convalescent COVID-19 samples from the United States, Italy and Spain. Sample material is recorded as cDNA or gDNA derived from T cells, B-cell-depleted T cells, or PBMCs.

How the authors handled the data: Estimation of nucleated cell counts relied on the amplification of reference gene primers. Produced via immunoSEQ multiplex PCR; TCRdb's table is partial and in-frame only. For V, J and clone size, that table is used; D and trimming come from the DNA. In the table there are 59,000 or so clones, approximately 79% of which are singletons. The CDR3 has 11 amino acids. V was trimmed by 6 bases and J by 6 bases, leaving 8 bases between them. In germline, CDR1 is MGHRA, CDR2 YSYEKL. Sample: peripheral blood. The sequence derives from a man between 60 and 75 years old with acute or convalescent COVID-19. V gene TRBV4-1 combines with J gene TRBJ1-1; D unresolved. Here the CDR3 DNA reads TGCGCCAGCAGACATAGCTCTGAAGCTTTCTTT. It encodes CASRHSSEAFF.